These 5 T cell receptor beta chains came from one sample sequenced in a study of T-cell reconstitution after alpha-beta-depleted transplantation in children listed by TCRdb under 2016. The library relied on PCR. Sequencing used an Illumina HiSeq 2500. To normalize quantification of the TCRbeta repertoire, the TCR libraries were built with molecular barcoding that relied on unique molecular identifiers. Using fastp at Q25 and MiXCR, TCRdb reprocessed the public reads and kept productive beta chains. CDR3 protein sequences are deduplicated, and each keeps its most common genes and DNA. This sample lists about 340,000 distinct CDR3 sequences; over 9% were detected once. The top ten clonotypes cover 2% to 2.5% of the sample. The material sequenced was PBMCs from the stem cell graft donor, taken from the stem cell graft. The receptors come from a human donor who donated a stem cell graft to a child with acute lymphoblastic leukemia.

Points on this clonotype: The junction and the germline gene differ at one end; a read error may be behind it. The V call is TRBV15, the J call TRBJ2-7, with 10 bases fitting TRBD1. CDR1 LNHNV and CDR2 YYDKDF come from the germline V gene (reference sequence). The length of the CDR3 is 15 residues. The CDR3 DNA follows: TGTTCCACCAGCAGGCCGGGACAGGGGTCCTACGAGCAGTACTTC. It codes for CSTSRPGQGSYEQYF.

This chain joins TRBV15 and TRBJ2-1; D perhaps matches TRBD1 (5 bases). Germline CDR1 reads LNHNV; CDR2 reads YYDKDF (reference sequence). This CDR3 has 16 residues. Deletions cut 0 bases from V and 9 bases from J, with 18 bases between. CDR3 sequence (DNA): TGTGCCACCAGCAGAGATCCTGGGGCCGAGTATGTTGAGCAGTTCTTC. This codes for CATSRDPGAEYVEQFF. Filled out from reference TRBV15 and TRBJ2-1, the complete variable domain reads DAMVIQNPRYQVTQFGKPVTLSCSQTLNHNVMYWYQQKSSQAPKLLFHYYDKDFNNEADTPDNFQSRRPNTSFCFLDIRSPGLGDTAMYLCATSRDPGAEYVEQFFGPGTRLTVL.

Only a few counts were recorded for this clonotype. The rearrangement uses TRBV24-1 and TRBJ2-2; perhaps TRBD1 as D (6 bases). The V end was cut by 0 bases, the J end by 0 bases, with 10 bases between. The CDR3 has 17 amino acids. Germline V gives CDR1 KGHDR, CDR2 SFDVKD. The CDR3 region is CATSDLIRTANTGELFF. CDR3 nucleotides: TGTGCCACCAGTGATTTGATTCGGACAGCGAACACCGGGGAGCTGTTTTTT.

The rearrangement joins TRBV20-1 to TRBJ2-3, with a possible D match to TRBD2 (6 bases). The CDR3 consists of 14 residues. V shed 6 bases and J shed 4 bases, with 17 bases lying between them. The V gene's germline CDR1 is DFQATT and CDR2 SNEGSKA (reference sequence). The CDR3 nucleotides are TGCAGTGCCACGGGACTGGGATTGGCAGATACGCAGTATTTT. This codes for CSATGLGLADTQYF.

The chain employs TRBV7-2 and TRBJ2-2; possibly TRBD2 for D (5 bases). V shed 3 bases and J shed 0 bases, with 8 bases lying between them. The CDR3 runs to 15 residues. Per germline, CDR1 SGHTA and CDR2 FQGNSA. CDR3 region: CASSFGLPNTGELFF. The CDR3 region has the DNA TGTGCCAGCAGCTTTGGACTTCCGAACACCGGGGAGCTGTTTTTT.